Listed here are 3 T cell receptor beta chains from one sample, sequenced in a study of human T cells and chemical hapten exposure. TCRdb reanalysed the RACE reads using MiXCR and keeps one entry per CDR3 protein. Of about 140,000 distinct CDR3 sequences listed, about 12% are singletons. Specified time point: patch test 2, 6 weeks after DPC sensitization. The treatment was: therapeutic diphenylcyclopropenone sensitization with weekly scalp DPC. The starting material was whole blood, obtained in connection with sensitization to the hapten diphenylcyclopropenone (DPC). Receptor source: a woman aged 45-59 years with alopecia areata. Some clones in this sample may be carry-over from other donors' samples.

This clonotype occurred a few times. The DNA for the CDR3 is TGTGCCAGCAGCTTGCGGGGGGTAGCGAGCTCCTACGAGCAGTACTTC. It specifies CASSLRGVASSYEQYF. The V call is TRBV7-2, the J call TRBJ2-7; 8 nucleotides line up with TRBD2. This CDR3 spans 16 amino acids. Germline lookup yields CDR1 SGHTA and CDR2 FQGNSA. J gave up 0 bases and V 3 bases, and 7 bases lay outside the gene matches.

This chain joins TRBV6-2 or TRBV6-3 and TRBJ2-1; D not certain. Per germline, CDR1 MNHEY and CDR2 SVGEGT. CDR3 length: 15 amino acids. The V and J ends lost 10 bases and 0 bases respectively, with 16 bases between them. The CDR3 here is CATLDPYRSYNEQFF. DNA for the CDR3: TGTGCCACCTTGGACCCTTACCGCTCCTACAATGAGCAGTTCTTC.

The table lists this clonotype with many counts. The chain combines TRBV14 with TRBJ2-3, with unresolved D. V was trimmed by 5 bases and J by 9 bases, leaving 30 bases between them. Germline CDR1 and CDR2: SGHDN and FVKESK. CDR3 length equals 18 residues. CDR3 DNA: TGTGCCAGCAGCTTAGTCCAGATACGCAGTATTTCAAGAGAGACGCAGTATTTT. Protein: CASSLVQIRSISRETQYF.